This TCR beta chain was recovered during a study of CD8+ T cells in alopecia areata. Whole-study context: Scalp area affected, as a percentage, set the severity score of treated patients.

Study results and limitations: Researchers say the link of baseline CD8+ expansion to response remains uncertain, with one nonresponder.

With respect to this clone: Its target is unknown.

Extraction and reverse transcription of RNA yielded cDNA as the sequencing template. The repertoire was sequenced with immunoSEQ multiplex PCR; TCRdb's copy has only in-frame clones and lacks some. The repertoire includes approximately 280,000 clones, roughly 60% of them detected once, and more than 1.5% sits in the top ten. The treatment is: oral pan-JAK inhibitor, 5-10 mg twice daily. The germline V gene has CDR1 MGHDK and CDR2 SYGVNS. The CDR3 has 14 residues. V gave up 1 base and J gave up 4 bases, with 10 bases separating them. This rearrangement joins TRBV25-1 to TRBJ1-2, with a possible D match to TRBD1 (5 bases). This sample comprised CD4+ T cells sorted from blood, obtained at week 24, from a patient treated with tofacitinib. The receptor was derived from a human donor with alopecia areata. CDR3 in DNA: TGTGCCAGCAGTGAATTTGGGGGTAGCTATGGCTACACCTTC. Its protein is CASSEFGGSYGYTF.